These 25 T cell receptor beta chains originate from one sample sequenced in a study of cytomegalovirus exposure and HLA in healthy donors listed by TCRdb under 2017. Libraries came from the immunoSEQ multiplex PCR assay. The multiplex PCR relied on a mix of 60 forward primers for TCR Vbeta segments and 13 reverse primers for TCR Jbeta segments. TCRdb re-hosts the immuneACCESS table, in-frame sequences only. Its copies lack some clones; in the studies checked, an unresolved V gene accounts for under half of them, and the cause for the rest is not known. The sample yields about 160,000 clones; roughly 81% were counted once. The ten largest clones represent around 14% of the sample. Sequencing was carried out using PBMCs. The receptor source for this set is a woman between 50 and 59 years old in good health and CMV-seronegative.

The rearrangement joins TRBV11-2 to TRBJ2-3; a weak D match, TRBD1 (7 bases). With 7 bases removed from V and 5 bases from J, the gap between germline ends came to 25 bases. Germline values: CDR1 SGHAT, CDR2 FQNNGV. This CDR3 is 17 amino acids long. The CDR3 protein is CASNKGGGTGQGDTQYF. CDR3 nucleotides: TGTGCCAGCAACAAAGGGGGCGGGACTGGGCAAGGAGATACGCAGTATTTT.

This chain joins TRBV6-5 and TRBJ1-2; possible D gene TRBD1, 5 bases. This CDR3 region has 14 residues. Germline V CDR1 and CDR2: MNHEY, SVGAGI. V lost 0 bases and J 9 bases, leaving 14 bases between the germline ends. The DNA of the CDR3 is TGTGCCAGCAGTTACTCCAGGACACTCCCCAGCTACACCTTC. It encodes CASSYSRTLPSYTF.

The rearrangement links TRBV19 to TRBJ1-5, with D possibly being TRBD1 (6 bases). V was pared by 6 bases and J by 0 bases, with 18 bases between. From germline, CDR1 is LNHDA and CDR2 SQIVND (reference sequence). This CDR3 has 17 amino acids. The CDR3: CASRPKGDTYSNQPQHF. The CDR3 DNA follows: TGTGCCAGTAGGCCTAAGGGGGACACCTATAGCAATCAGCCCCAGCATTTT.

This chain links TRBV2 with TRBJ2-6; the D gene is possibly TRBD2 (6 bases). In germline, CDR1 is SNHLY, CDR2 FYNNEI. The CDR3 is made up of 18 amino acids. V gave up 0 bases and J gave up 0 bases, with 12 bases separating them. Here the CDR3 DNA reads TGTGCCAGCAGTGAAGCAAAGGGACTGAGCTCTGGGGCCAACGTCCTGACTTTC. Its translation is CASSEAKGLSSGANVLTF.

The V call is TRBV7-2, the J call TRBJ2-1, with TRBD2 matching 10 bases. Per germline, CDR1 SGHTA and CDR2 FQGNSA. The CDR3 sequence is 14 residues long. J gave up 10 bases and V 4 bases, and 7 bases lay outside the gene matches. CDR3 in amino acids: CASSSGTSALEQFF. CDR3 DNA: TGTGCCAGCAGCTCCGGGACTAGCGCTCTGGAGCAGTTCTTC.

Of note for this clone: The junction does not match germline at one end; this may be a read error. The rearrangement uses TRBV7-9 and TRBJ2-7; 10 bases match TRBD1. CDR1 and CDR2 (germline): SEHNR, FQNEAQ (reference sequence). The CDR3 is made up of 15 amino acids. CDR3 coding DNA: TGTTCCAGCAGCCGCGGACAGGGGGAATCCTACGAGCAGTACTTC. Its translation is CSSSRGQGESYEQYF.

V and J are TRBV7-9 and TRBJ1-3, with 8 bases that match TRBD1. After removal of 0 bases from V and 4 bases from J, the junction contained 2 bases not matched to a gene. Germline loops: CDR1 SEHNR, CDR2 FQNEAQ (reference sequence). There are 15 residues in the CDR3. The CDR3 reads CASSLARGRGNTIYF. The DNA for the CDR3 is TGTGCCAGCAGCTTAGCCAGGGGGCGAGGAAACACCATATATTTT.

The CDR3 region has the DNA TGTGCCAGCAGCCTAGAAACAGGGGATGGCTACACCTTC. Protein: CASSLETGDGYTF. The chain couples TRBV7-2 to TRBJ1-2, with 7 nucleotides matching TRBD1. Germline assignment: CDR1 SGHTA and CDR2 FQGNSA. The CDR3 is 13 amino acids. The V and J ends lost 5 bases and 6 bases, in that order; junction bases with no gene match: 6.

Turning to this clone: Because it lacks the conserved phenylalanine or tryptophan at the end, this CDR3 is likely a read error. The rearrangement links TRBV20-1 to TRBJ2-7, with 7 nucleotides matching TRBD1. J lost 6 bases, V lost 4 bases, and 3 bases had no gene match. Germline assignment: CDR1 DFQATT and CDR2 SNEGSKA (reference sequence). This CDR3 contains 11 residues. The CDR3 region is CSAIQGSEQYL. CDR3 coding DNA: TGCAGTGCTATACAGGGGAGCGAGCAGTACCTC.

The chain recombines TRBV25-1 with TRBJ1-2; 7 bases fit TRBD1. Germline CDR1 reads MGHDK; CDR2 reads SYGVNS. V trimming: 4 bases; J trimming: 4 bases; junction bases outside the gene matches: 12. The CDR3 has 16 residues. The CDR3 spells CASSVSLGRDSYGYTF. The CDR3 coding sequence is TGTGCCAGCAGTGTTTCCTTAGGACGGGACAGCTATGGCTACACCTTC.

This chain links TRBV9 with TRBJ2-3, with TRBD2 identical over 7 bases. The CDR3 covers 16 residues. Losses at the gene ends were 0 bases for V and 3 bases for J; bases not matched to a gene: 7. Germline CDR1 is SGDLS and CDR2 is YYNGEE. The CDR3 here is CASSVAPGGPTDTQYF. The CDR3 nucleotides read TGTGCCAGCAGCGTAGCCCCGGGGGGTCCGACAGATACGCAGTATTTT. Complete variable domain (other parts from reference TRBV9 and TRBJ2-3): DSGVTQTPKHLITATGQRVTLRCSPRSGDLSVYWYQQSLDQGLQFLIQYYNGEERAKGNILERFSAQQFPDLHSELNLSSLELGDSALYFCASSVAPGGPTDTQYFGPGTRLTVL.

The chain links TRBV11-1 to TRBJ2-4; D gene uncertain. CDR1 and CDR2 (germline): SGHAT, FQDESV (reference sequence). V was cut by 3 bases and J by 1 base, with 13 bases left in between. The CDR3 has 16 amino acids. CDR3 amino acids: CASSFWLLGAKNIQYF. The CDR3 coding sequence is TGTGCCAGCAGCTTCTGGCTCCTAGGCGCCAAAAACATTCAGTACTTC.

CDR3 sequence reads: CASSQETTNYGYTF. The CDR3, as DNA: TGCGCCAGCAGCCAAGAGACAACTAACTATGGCTACACCTTC. The chain combines TRBV4-3 with TRBJ1-2; D is uncertain. V lost 0 bases and J 0 bases, leaving 5 bases between the germline ends. The germline CDR1 and CDR2 sequences are LGHNA and YSLEER. This CDR3 comprises 14 residues.

This clone was seen a few times. This chain joins TRBV18 and TRBJ1-1; D is undetermined. Germline V gives CDR1 KGHSH, CDR2 LQKENI. The V gene lost 3 bases and the J gene lost 2 bases, with 16 bases spanning the gap. This CDR3 region has 16 residues. CDR3 amino acids: CASSPTPSGGNTEAFF. CDR3 bases: TGTGCCAGCTCACCTACTCCATCCGGAGGAAACACTGAAGCTTTCTTT.

This clone was counted only a few times. The CDR3 loop reads CASSVQGNEAFF. DNA of the CDR3: TGTGCCAGTAGTGTACAGGGTAATGAAGCTTTCTTT. The chain recombines TRBV19 with TRBJ1-1; the D gene is possibly TRBD1 (6 bases). CDR1 and CDR2 (germline): LNHDA, SQIVND (reference sequence). The CDR3 has 12 residues. Deletions cut 5 bases from V and 7 bases from J, with 11 bases between.

The rearrangement links TRBV28 to TRBJ1-2, with D tentatively TRBD1 (6 bases). Trimming cost V 7 bases and J 7 bases, with 25 bases left between them. CDR1 MDHEN and CDR2 SYDVKM come from the germline V gene. The CDR3 contains 16 residues. The CDR3 loop reads CASTPSGAGEFSGYTF. As DNA, the CDR3 is TGTGCCAGCACCCCCAGCGGGGCAGGGGAATTTAGTGGCTACACCTTC.

The rearrangement joins TRBV11-3 to TRBJ1-1; maybe TRBD1 (5 bases). Trimming left V 5 bases short and J 7 bases short, with 14 bases between. This CDR3 has 13 amino acids. The germline gives CDR1 SGHNT, CDR2 YENEEA. CDR3 sequence (DNA): TGTGCCAGCAGCCTCAGAGGGGAGGGTGAAGCTTTCTTT. As protein: CASSLRGEGEAFF.

This clone was detected only a few times. The rearrangement uses TRBV7-8 and TRBJ2-3; 10 nucleotides line up with TRBD2. V shed 1 base and J 4 bases; nucleotides not matched to a gene: 5. Germline V gives CDR1 SGHVS, CDR2 FQNEAQ. The CDR3 is 16 residues long. The CDR3: CASSLGSGGAPDTQYF. The CDR3 region has the DNA TGTGCCAGCAGCTTAGGGAGCGGGGGGGCCCCAGATACGCAGTATTTT.

The J gene is TRBJ1-1, the V gene TRBV5-1; TRBD1 matches 7 bases. Trimming cost V 4 bases and J 2 bases; bases outside gene matches: 5. Germline V lookup: CDR1 SGHRS, CDR2 YFSETQ. CDR3 length equals 14 residues. The CDR3 region has the DNA TGCGCCAGCAGCCCGGGACAGTTCAACACTGAAGCTTTCTTT. Encoded protein: CASSPGQFNTEAFF.

The rearrangement links TRBV27 to TRBJ2-2; D is unclear. The CDR3 length is 13 residues. Germline V gene sequence: CDR1 MNHEY, CDR2 SMNVEV (reference sequence). The V end was cut by 3 bases, the J end by 1 base, with 3 bases between. The CDR3 protein is CASSFRNTGELFF. DNA for the CDR3: TGTGCCAGCAGTTTCAGGAACACCGGGGAGCTGTTTTTT.

The rearrangement joins TRBV27 to TRBJ2-1; D unclear. Per the germline V gene, CDR1 is MNHEY and CDR2 is SMNVEV (reference sequence). The CDR3 extends over 15 amino acids. Trimming pared 7 bases from V and 6 bases from J, leaving 19 bases between. The CDR3 DNA is TGTGCCAGCACCCGGTGGAGCTCGGGTCGCAATGAGCAGTTCTTC. Amino acids: CASTRWSSGRNEQFF.

V usage is TRBV11-2 and J usage is TRBJ2-1; the match to TRBD1 covers 8 bases. Germline CDR1 SGHAT, CDR2 FQNNGV. The CDR3 is 18 residues long. The V gene end was trimmed by 5 bases and the J gene end by 3 bases; junction bases not matched to a gene: 15. CDR3 coding DNA: TGTGCCAGCAGCCCGGGACAGGCACGGACGAAGCTCTACAATGAGCAGTTCTTC. It specifies CASSPGQARTKLYNEQFF.

This clone was found a few times. The V gene is TRBV28, the J gene TRBJ1-5, with D possibly being TRBD1 (6 bases). Germline V gives CDR1 MDHEN, CDR2 SYDVKM. The CDR3 runs to 15 residues. The germline V and J ends were trimmed by 5 bases and 0 bases, with 11 bases remaining between them. The CDR3 sequence is CASSPTGSSNQPQHF. CDR3 nucleotide sequence: TGTGCCAGCAGTCCTACAGGGAGTAGCAATCAGCCCCAGCATTTT.

In its sample, this clone was seen once. The V gene is TRBV2, the J gene TRBJ2-3, with 7 bases identical to TRBD2. CDR3 length: 14 residues. V shed 3 bases, J shed 3 bases, and the junction held 3 bases outside the gene matches. Germline CDR1 SNHLY, CDR2 FYNNEI. The CDR3 is CASSDGLETDTQYF. The CDR3 DNA reads as TGTGCCAGCAGTGATGGACTAGAAACAGATACGCAGTATTTT.

In this sample, this clone turned up once. The V call is TRBV7-2, the J call TRBJ2-5; D might be TRBD2 (7 bases). The CDR3 is made up of 15 amino acids. CDR1 is SGHTA and CDR2 is FQGNSA in the germline V gene. The V end was cut by 5 bases, the J end by 1 base, with 14 bases between. The CDR3 bases are TGTGCCAGCAGCCGTGGGGGGGCCTTCCAAGAGACCCAGTACTTC. Translated: CASSRGGAFQETQYF.